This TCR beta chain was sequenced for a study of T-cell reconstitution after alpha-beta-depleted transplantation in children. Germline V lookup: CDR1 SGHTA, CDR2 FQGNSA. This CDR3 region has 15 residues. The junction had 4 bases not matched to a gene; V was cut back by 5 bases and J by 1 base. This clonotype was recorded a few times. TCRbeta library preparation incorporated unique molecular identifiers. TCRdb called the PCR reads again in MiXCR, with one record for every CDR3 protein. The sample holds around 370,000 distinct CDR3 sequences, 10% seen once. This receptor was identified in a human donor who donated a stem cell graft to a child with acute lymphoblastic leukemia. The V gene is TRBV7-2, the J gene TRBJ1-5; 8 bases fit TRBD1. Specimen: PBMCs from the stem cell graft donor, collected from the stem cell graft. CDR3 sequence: CASSHGQGSNQPQHF. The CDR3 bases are TGTGCCAGCAGCCACGGACAGGGAAGCAATCAGCCCCAGCATTTT. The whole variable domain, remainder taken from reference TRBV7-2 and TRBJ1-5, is GAGVSQSPSNKVTEKGKDVELRCDPISGHTALYWYRQSLGQGLEFLIYFQGNSAPDKSGLPSDRFSAERTGGSVSTLTIQRTQQEDSAVYLCASSHGQGSNQPQHFGDGTRLSIL.